These 6 T cell receptor beta chains share one sample of origin, sequenced in a study of T cell responses to AZD1222 COVID-19 vaccine. Measured with immunoSEQ multiplex PCR; TCRdb has only the in-frame clones, and not every one. This sample yields about 98,000 clones, of which about 86% are seen a single time; approximately 10% belongs to the top ten. The sample in question was peripheral blood, obtained on day 0 of MenACWY control vaccination. Receptor source: an adult in good health.

The CDR3 here is CASSFRVYDTEAFF. The CDR3 coding sequence is TGTGCCAGCAGCTTTAGGGTATACGACACTGAAGCTTTCTTT. The rearrangement uses TRBV5-5 and TRBJ1-1; unclear D gene. CDR1 and CDR2 (germline): SGHKS, YYEKEE (reference sequence). Trimming cost V 2 bases and J 3 bases, with 11 bases left between them. The CDR3 runs to 14 residues.

The gene calls are TRBV6-6 and TRBJ1-4, with D possibly TRBD1 on 6 matching bases. This CDR3 is built from 14 residues. Trimming shortened V by 0 bases and J by 12 bases, and 14 bases separated the two germline ends. The germline V gene encodes CDR1 MNHNY and CDR2 SVGAGI (reference sequence). CDR3 residues: CASSYSAGSGELFF. CDR3 in DNA: TGTGCCAGCAGTTACTCGGCAGGTTCAGGGGAACTGTTTTTT.

V and J are TRBV12-3 or TRBV12-4 and TRBJ1-4; no clear D. V lost 7 bases, J lost 4 bases, and 7 bases lay in between. This CDR3 spans 12 amino acids. The CDR3 is CASTILNEKLFF. As DNA, the CDR3 is TGTGCCAGCACGATCCTTAATGAAAAACTGTTTTTT.

V and J are TRBV7-8 and TRBJ1-5; TRBD1 matches at 8 bases. The trim removed 7 bases at V and 0 bases at J, leaving 11 bases unmatched. Germline V gene lookup returns CDR1 SGHVS and CDR2 FQNEAQ. This CDR3 region has 17 residues. The CDR3 spells CASILGQGPSSNQPQHF. CDR3 coding DNA: TGTGCCAGCATTCTCGGACAGGGACCATCTAGCAATCAGCCCCAGCATTTT. Using reference TRBV7-8 and TRBJ1-5 for the parts outside the CDR3, the full variable domain is GAGVSQSPRYKVAKRGQDVALRCDPISGHVSLFWYQQALGQGPEFLTYFQNEAQLDKSGLPSDRFFAERPEGSVSTLKIQRTQQEDSAVYLCASILGQGPSSNQPQHFGDGTRLSIL.

The chain is built from TRBV6-1 and TRBJ1-2; D is perhaps TRBD1 (5 bases). V lost 3 bases, J lost 4 bases, and 18 bases lay in between. The CDR3 length is 16 residues. Germline CDR1 is MNHNS and CDR2 is SASEGT. The CDR3 region is CASSEIDLRQTYGYTF. The CDR3 coding sequence is TGTGCCAGCAGTGAGATTGATCTGCGACAGACCTATGGCTACACCTTC.

The chain couples TRBV7-8 to TRBJ2-7; possible D gene TRBD2, 5 bases. There are 17 residues in the CDR3. V lost 4 bases and J lost 3, with 22 bases in between. Germline V lookup: CDR1 SGHVS, CDR2 FQNEAQ. The CDR3 reads CASSSGREEGVVYEQYF. The CDR3 region has the DNA TGTGCCAGCAGCTCCGGCCGGGAAGAGGGTGTCGTCTACGAGCAGTACTTC. The variable domain in full, completed from reference TRBV7-8 and TRBJ2-7, reads GAGVSQSPRYKVAKRGQDVALRCDPISGHVSLFWYQQALGQGPEFLTYFQNEAQLDKSGLPSDRFFAERPEGSVSTLKIQRTQQEDSAVYLCASSSGREEGVVYEQYFGPGTRLTVT.